These 18 T cell receptor beta chains were all obtained from the same sample, sequenced in a study of blood T cell repertoires in COVID-19. Clones were sequenced by immunoSEQ multiplex PCR, and TCRdb holds only the in-frame ones, with some missing. The profile shows fewer than 400,000 clones, 90% of them singletons. Sequencing input: peripheral blood. The receptors stem from a woman aged 25-40 years with COVID-19, enrolled during active disease.

This clone is a singleton in its sample. The chain carries TRBV30 and TRBJ1-5; D might be TRBD1 (6 bases). Germline V gene lookup returns CDR1 GTSNPN and CDR2 SVGIG (reference sequence). The CDR3 totals 14 residues. V lost 6 bases and J lost 6, with 18 bases in between. CDR3 nucleotides: TGTGCCTGTTCAAGAGGGGGGGACGGTCAGCCCCAGCATTTT. Protein: CACSRGGDGQPQHF.

V usage is TRBV30 and J usage is TRBJ1-6; D possibly corresponds to TRBD1 (5 bases). Germline CDR1 reads GTSNPN; CDR2 reads SVGIG (reference sequence). CDR3 length equals 13 residues. V was cut by 5 bases and J by 10 bases, with 15 bases left in between. The chain's CDR3 is CAWGTGVESPLHF. For the CDR3, the DNA is TGTGCCTGGGGCACAGGTGTTGAATCACCCCTCCACTTT.

This chain links TRBV28 with TRBJ2-7; unclear D gene. Germline V lookup: CDR1 MDHEN, CDR2 SYDVKM. CDR3 size: 10 residues. V was pared by 7 bases and J by 9 bases, with 10 bases between. The CDR3 is CASIRKRQYF. Here the CDR3 DNA reads TGTGCCAGCATAAGGAAGCGGCAGTACTTC.

The rearrangement joins TRBV7-9 to TRBJ2-3; 7 bases align to TRBD1. V shed 4 bases and J 0 bases; nucleotides not matched to a gene: 13. The CDR3 has 18 amino acids. The germline CDR1 and CDR2 sequences are SEHNR and FQNEAQ (reference sequence). CDR3 loop: CASSSTVTTGISTDTQYF. The CDR3 nucleotides are TGTGCCAGCAGCTCCACCGTAACGACAGGGATTAGCACAGATACGCAGTATTTT.

CDR3: CASSLYLRAGNNEQFF. The DNA of the CDR3 is TGTGCCAGCAGCTTATATTTAAGAGCGGGGAACAATGAGCAGTTCTTC. The chain is built from TRBV7-2 and TRBJ2-1; 7 bases fit TRBD2. CDR3 size: 16 residues. CDR1 is SGHTA, CDR2 FQGNSA, per germline. J lost 5 bases, V lost 2 bases, and 9 bases had no gene match. Full variable domain (missing parts from reference TRBV7-2 and TRBJ2-1): GAGVSQSPSNKVTEKGKDVELRCDPISGHTALYWYRQSLGQGLEFLIYFQGNSAPDKSGLPSDRFSAERTGGSVSTLTIQRTQQEDSAVYLCASSLYLRAGNNEQFFGPGTRLTVL.

In DNA, the CDR3 is TGTGCCAGCAGTGTACTAGCGGGAATCTACGAGCAGTACTTC. Its protein product is CASSVLAGIYEQYF. V is TRBV27 and J is TRBJ2-7, with 10 nucleotides matching TRBD2. The CDR3 contains 14 residues. From germline, CDR1 is MNHEY and CDR2 SMNVEV (reference sequence). The junction had 4 bases not matched to a gene; V was cut back by 5 bases and J by 3 bases.

This chain links TRBV10-1 with TRBJ1-1; D gene uncertain. Germline CDR1 reads WNHNN; CDR2 reads SYGVQD (reference sequence). Trimming left V 6 bases short and J 0 bases short, with 14 bases between. This CDR3 contains 15 residues. CDR3 bases: TGCGCCAGCAGCCGCGGGCCGAGTTTGAACACTGAAGCTTTCTTT. It encodes CASSRGPSLNTEAFF.

The gene calls are TRBV7-9 and TRBJ2-5; 10 bases are a match to TRBD2. CDR1 and CDR2 from the germline V gene are SEHNR and FQNEAQ (reference sequence). Trimming took 1 base from V and 1 from J; bases not matched to a gene: 3. The CDR3 has 16 residues. The CDR3 region is CASSLVLAGIQETQYF. The DNA of the CDR3 is TGTGCCAGCAGCTTAGTACTAGCGGGGATCCAAGAGACCCAGTACTTC.

V usage is TRBV7-9 and J usage is TRBJ1-5; 10 bases map to TRBD1. This CDR3 comprises 14 residues. V trimming: 6 bases; J trimming: 7 bases; junction bases outside the gene matches: 6. Germline loops: CDR1 SEHNR, CDR2 FQNEAQ (reference sequence). The CDR3 DNA sequence: TGTGCCAGCAGACAGGGGACAGGGGACCAGCCCCAGCATTTT. This codes for CASRQGTGDQPQHF.

This clone was counted ten times or more. This chain uses TRBV10-1 with TRBJ2-1; 10 positions match TRBD2. Germline V gene sequence: CDR1 WNHNN, CDR2 SYGVQD (reference sequence). V dropped 6 bases and J dropped 6; count of bases not matched to a gene: 8. The CDR3 totals 15 residues. CDR3 nucleotides: TGCGCCAGCAGCGAAAGACTAGCGGGTATCAATGAGCAGTTCTTC. It translates to CASSERLAGINEQFF.

The chain links TRBV7-2 to TRBJ2-5; TRBD1 agrees at 9 bases. From germline, CDR1 is SGHTA and CDR2 FQGNSA. The CDR3 has 13 amino acids. V shed 5 bases, J shed 4 bases, and the junction held 2 bases outside the gene matches. CDR3 protein: CASSPDRGETQYF. CDR3 coding DNA: TGTGCCAGCAGCCCGGACAGGGGAGAGACCCAGTACTTC.

The chain links TRBV5-8 to TRBJ2-5; D might be TRBD2 (6 bases). Germline V lookup: CDR1 SGHTS, CDR2 YDEGEE. The CDR3 spans 14 residues. V was shortened by 4 bases and J by 5 bases, with 15 bases between the two germline ends. The CDR3 loop is CASSLLGGRETQYF. The CDR3 coding sequence is TGTGCCAGCAGCCTACTGGGGGGACGGGAGACCCAGTACTTC.

In this sample, this clone turned up many times. The V gene is TRBV4-1, the J gene TRBJ2-3; 7 bases align to TRBD1. Losses at the gene ends were 4 bases for V and 0 bases for J; bases not matched to a gene: 22. CDR1 and CDR2 from the germline V gene are MGHRA and YSYEKL. This CDR3 is built from 21 residues. The CDR3 here is CASSRVSPRDSLTSSTDTQYF. DNA of the CDR3: TGCGCCAGCAGCCGCGTAAGTCCTCGGGACAGTCTCACTTCTAGCACAGATACGCAGTATTTT.

As for this clone: This specimen includes other DNA sequences encoding the same CDR3. V and J are TRBV19 and TRBJ1-5; 10 nucleotides agree with TRBD1. CDR1 is LNHDA, CDR2 SQIVND, per germline (reference sequence). V dropped 4 bases and J dropped 2; count of bases not matched to a gene: 2. The CDR3 sequence is 15 residues long. The CDR3 nucleotides are TGTGCCAGTAGTACCGGGACAGGGGGCAATCAGCCCCAGCATTTT. It yields the protein CASSTGTGGNQPQHF.

The V gene is TRBV28, the J gene TRBJ1-1; a possible D gene is TRBD1 (6 bases). V was shortened by 2 bases and J by 5 bases, with 12 bases between the two germline ends. Germline assignment: CDR1 MDHEN and CDR2 SYDVKM. The CDR3 extends over 14 amino acids. The CDR3 loop is CASSLPPRGTEAFF. Here the CDR3 DNA reads TGTGCCAGCAGTTTACCACCTAGGGGGACTGAAGCTTTCTTT.

On this clone: Other DNA sequences in this specimen translate into the identical CDR3. J is TRBJ1-1 and V is TRBV29-1; 8 bases fit TRBD1. Germline CDR1 reads SQVTM; CDR2 reads ANQGSEA. J was trimmed by 1 base and V by 6 bases; bases with no gene match: 1. The CDR3 sequence is 12 residues long. The CDR3 DNA sequence: TGCAGCGTCGGACAGGGGAACACTGAAGCTTTCTTT. This codes for CSVGQGNTEAFF.

This clone was seen just once. The chain is built from TRBV6-6 and TRBJ1-2, with TRBD1 matching 12 bases. J was trimmed by 4 bases and V by 4 bases; bases with no gene match: 7. The CDR3 spans 16 residues. Germline CDR1 is MNHNY and CDR2 is SVGAGI (reference sequence). As DNA, the CDR3 is TGTGCCAGCAGTTGGGGACAGGGGGCCTTAGTCTATGGCTACACCTTC. Its protein product is CASSWGQGALVYGYTF.

The chain couples TRBV4-2 to TRBJ1-6; 7 nucleotides agree with TRBD1. With 0 bases clipped from V and 4 bases from J, the junction kept 9 bases outside the gene matches. The CDR3 has 18 residues. CDR1 is LGHNA and CDR2 is YNFKEQ in the germline V gene. CDR3 protein: CASSQDPQGNVYNSPLHF. Here the CDR3 DNA reads TGTGCCAGCAGCCAAGACCCACAGGGGAATGTGTATAATTCACCCCTCCACTTT.